The text below deals with one TCR beta chain. This sample was taken from a study of regulatory T cells in long-lasting Graves disease. Indicated time point: newly diagnosed GD, antithyroid drugs for less than 3 months. Construction of the TCR library relied on RNA isolated from PBMCs. CDR3 regions were amplified by Arm-PCR using iRepertoire HTBI primers to build TCR beta libraries. TCRdb re-analysed the multiplex PCR reads in MiXCR, keeping a single row per CDR3 protein. The sample has approximately 390,000 distinct CDR3 sequences; 15% to 20% are singletons. These data also featured in a second study, about T cells in Graves' hyperthyroidism and ophthalmopathy. As that study records: Calling Graves' hyperthyroidism stable meant ophthalmopathy did not progress within 18 months.

This clonotype was sampled from a young woman with Graves disease. The material was peripheral blood mononuclear cells (PBMCs), obtained at new diagnosis, from a patient treated with antithyroid drugs.

CDR3 DNA sequence: TGCAGTGCTAGAGATTTTCGAGGGTCGGACACTGAAGCTTTCTTT. It translates to CSARDFRGSDTEAFF. The V call is TRBV20-1, the J call TRBJ1-1; D uncertain. The CDR3 is 15 amino acids. Germline CDR1 reads DFQATT; CDR2 reads SNEGSKA (reference sequence). Trimming shortened V by 0 bases and J by 3 bases, and 14 bases separated the two germline ends.